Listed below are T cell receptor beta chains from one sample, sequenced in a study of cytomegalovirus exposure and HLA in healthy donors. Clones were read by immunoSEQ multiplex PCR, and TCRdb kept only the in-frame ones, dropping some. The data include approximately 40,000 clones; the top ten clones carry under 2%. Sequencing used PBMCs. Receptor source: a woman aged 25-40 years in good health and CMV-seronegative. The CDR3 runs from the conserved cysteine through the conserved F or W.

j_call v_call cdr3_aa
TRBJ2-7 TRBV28 CASISGTGLYEQYF
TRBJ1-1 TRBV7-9 CASSLAGGRYTEAFF
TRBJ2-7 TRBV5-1 CASSYDSYEQYF
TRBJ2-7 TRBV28 CASSFLDSYEQYF
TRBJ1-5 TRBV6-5 CASSYNRNSNQPQHF
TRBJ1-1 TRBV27 CASSLTGTAEDEAFF
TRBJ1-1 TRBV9 CASSGAGMNTEAFF
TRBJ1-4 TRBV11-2 CASSSPGQGGEKLFF
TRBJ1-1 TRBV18 CASSPTDPNTEAFF
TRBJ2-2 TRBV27 CASRTGLKNTGELFF
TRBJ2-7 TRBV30 CAWSDRPYEQYF
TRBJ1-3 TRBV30 CAWNLPRFHGNTIYF
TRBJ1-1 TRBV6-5 CASSYSRGNTEAFF
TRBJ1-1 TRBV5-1 CASSLTGGGTEAFF
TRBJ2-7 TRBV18 CASSQDRGLREQYF
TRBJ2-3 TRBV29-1 CSVVLALGTDTQYF
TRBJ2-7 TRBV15 CATSREAGTHSYEQYF
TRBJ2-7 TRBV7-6 CASSLVFGGAYEQYF
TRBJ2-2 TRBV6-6 CASTVPGQANTGELFF
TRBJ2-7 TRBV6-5 CASSYGASSEQYF
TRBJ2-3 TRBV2 CASSEFVTDTQYF
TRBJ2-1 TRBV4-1 CASSQDYTGAHYNEQFF
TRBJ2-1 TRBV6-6 CASSPDSHNEQFF
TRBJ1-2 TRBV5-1 CASSASGTDLSGYTF
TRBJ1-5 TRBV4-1 CASSQVPPRAQHF
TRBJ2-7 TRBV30 CAWNLGGQGYEQYF
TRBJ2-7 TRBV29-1 CSVASLDRGFYEQYF
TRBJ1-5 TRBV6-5 CASSPGTGRNQPQHF
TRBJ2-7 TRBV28 CASSRQGSSYEQYF
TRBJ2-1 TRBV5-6 CASSLELAGFNEQFF
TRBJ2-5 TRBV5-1 CASSLVVQETQYF
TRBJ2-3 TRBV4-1 CASSQERAITDTQYF
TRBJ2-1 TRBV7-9 CASSFSRLAGGKNEQFF
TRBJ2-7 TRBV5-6 CASSTPGTTSYEQYF
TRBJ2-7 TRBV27 CASSLAGSYEQYF
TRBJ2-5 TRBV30 CARTGGGETQYF
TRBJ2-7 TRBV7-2 CASSTQQGTYEQYF
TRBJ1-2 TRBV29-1 CSVGGSGSNYGYTF
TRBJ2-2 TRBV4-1 CASSQRLAVNTGELFF
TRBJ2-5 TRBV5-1 CASSQRRGGEETQYF
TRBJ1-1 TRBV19 CASIGPHLNTEAFF
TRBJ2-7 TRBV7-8 CASIFGDWENYEQYF
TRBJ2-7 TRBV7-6 CASSPGQYSYEQYF
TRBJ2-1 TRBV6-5 CASSKEGGSYNEQFF
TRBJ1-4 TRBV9 CASSAGIYEKLFF
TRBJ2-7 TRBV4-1 CASSQDQTGTYEQYF
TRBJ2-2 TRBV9 CASSARTANTGELFF
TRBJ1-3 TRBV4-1 CASSQEMGGPGNTIYF
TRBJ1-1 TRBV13 CASSLGGDRGPVSEAFF
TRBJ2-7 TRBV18 CASSPAGAGYEQYF
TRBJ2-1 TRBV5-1 CASSPTGGEIGEQFF
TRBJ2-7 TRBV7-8 CASSHRGRTNEQYF
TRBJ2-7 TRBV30 CAWGQPLLQAPNEQYF
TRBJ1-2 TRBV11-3 CASSFRTGGNGYGYTF
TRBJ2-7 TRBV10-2 CASSDAGPHYEQYF
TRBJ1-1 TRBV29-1 CSVQGAMNTEAFF
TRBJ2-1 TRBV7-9 CASSPVGDGWNEQFF
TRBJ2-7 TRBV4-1 CASSQVFRMGPSRSYEQYF
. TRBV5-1 CASSLVAGKYEQYF
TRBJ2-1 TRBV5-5 CASSLARGIQRGNEQFF